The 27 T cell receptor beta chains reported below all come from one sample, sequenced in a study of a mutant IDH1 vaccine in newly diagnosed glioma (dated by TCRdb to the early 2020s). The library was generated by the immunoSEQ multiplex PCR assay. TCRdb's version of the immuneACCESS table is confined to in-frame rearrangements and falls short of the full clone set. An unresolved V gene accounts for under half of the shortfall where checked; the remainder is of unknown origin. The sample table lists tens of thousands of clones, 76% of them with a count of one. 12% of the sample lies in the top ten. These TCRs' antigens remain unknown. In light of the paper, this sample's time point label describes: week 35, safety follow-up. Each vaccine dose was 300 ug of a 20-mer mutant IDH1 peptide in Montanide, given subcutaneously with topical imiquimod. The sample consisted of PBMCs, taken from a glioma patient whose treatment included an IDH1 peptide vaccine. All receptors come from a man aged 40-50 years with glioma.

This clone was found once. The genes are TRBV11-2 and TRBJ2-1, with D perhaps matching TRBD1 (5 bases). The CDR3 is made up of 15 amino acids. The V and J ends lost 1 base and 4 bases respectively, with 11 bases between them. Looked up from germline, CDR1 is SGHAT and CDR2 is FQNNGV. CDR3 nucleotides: TGTGCCAGCAGCTTAGGGACAAGGAGTTACAATGAGCAGTTCTTC. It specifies CASSLGTRSYNEQFF.

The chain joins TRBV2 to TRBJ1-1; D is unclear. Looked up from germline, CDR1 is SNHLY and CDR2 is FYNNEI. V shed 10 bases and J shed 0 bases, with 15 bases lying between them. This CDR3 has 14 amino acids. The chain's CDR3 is CATFLGVMNTEAFF. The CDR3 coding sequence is TGTGCCACCTTTTTGGGCGTGATGAACACTGAAGCTTTCTTT.

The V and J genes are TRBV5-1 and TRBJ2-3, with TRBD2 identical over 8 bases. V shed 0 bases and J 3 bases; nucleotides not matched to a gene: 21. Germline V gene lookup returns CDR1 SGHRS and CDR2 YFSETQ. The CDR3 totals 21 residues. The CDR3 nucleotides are TGCGCCAGCAGCTTGGCCGGGAGGGCTAGCGGACAGTCGGGACGAACAGATACGCAGTATTTT. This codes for CASSLAGRASGQSGRTDTQYF. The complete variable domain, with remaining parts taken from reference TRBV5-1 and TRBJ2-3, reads KAGVTQTPRYLIKTRGQQVTLSCSPISGHRSVSWYQQTPGQGLQFLFEYFSETQRNKGNFPGRFSGRQFSNSRSEMNVSTLELGDSALYLCASSLAGRASGQSGRTDTQYFGPGTRLTVL.

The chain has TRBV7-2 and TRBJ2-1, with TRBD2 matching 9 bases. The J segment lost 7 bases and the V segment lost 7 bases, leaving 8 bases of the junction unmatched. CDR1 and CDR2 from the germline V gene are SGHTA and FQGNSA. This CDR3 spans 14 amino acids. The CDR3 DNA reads TGTGCCAGCATGAGCGGGAGGTCGGGGAATGAGCAGTTCTTC. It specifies CASMSGRSGNEQFF.

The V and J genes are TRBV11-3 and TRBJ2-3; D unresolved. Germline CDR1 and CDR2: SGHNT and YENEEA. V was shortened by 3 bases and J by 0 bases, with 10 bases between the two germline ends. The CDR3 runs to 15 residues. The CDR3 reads CASSLGSTSTDTQYF. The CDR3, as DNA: TGTGCCAGCAGCTTGGGTAGCACTAGCACAGATACGCAGTATTTT.

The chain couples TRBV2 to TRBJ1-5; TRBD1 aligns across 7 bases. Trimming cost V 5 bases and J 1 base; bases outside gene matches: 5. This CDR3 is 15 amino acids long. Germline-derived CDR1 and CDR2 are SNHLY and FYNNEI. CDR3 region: CASSPEGQSNQPQHF. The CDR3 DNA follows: TGTGCCAGCAGTCCCGAGGGACAGAGCAATCAGCCCCAGCATTTT. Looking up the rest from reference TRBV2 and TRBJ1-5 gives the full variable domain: EPEVTQTPSHQVTQMGQEVILRCVPISNHLYFYWYRQILGQKVEFLVSFYNNEISEKSEIFDDQFSVERPDGSNFTLKIRSTKLEDSAMYFCASSPEGQSNQPQHFGDGTRLSIL.

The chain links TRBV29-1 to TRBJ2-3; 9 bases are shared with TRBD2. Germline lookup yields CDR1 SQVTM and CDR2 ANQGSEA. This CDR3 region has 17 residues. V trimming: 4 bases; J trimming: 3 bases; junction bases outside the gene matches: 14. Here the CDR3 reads CSVGGVGLAGSTDTQYF. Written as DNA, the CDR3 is TGCAGCGTTGGGGGAGTGGGGCTAGCGGGATCTACAGATACGCAGTATTTT.

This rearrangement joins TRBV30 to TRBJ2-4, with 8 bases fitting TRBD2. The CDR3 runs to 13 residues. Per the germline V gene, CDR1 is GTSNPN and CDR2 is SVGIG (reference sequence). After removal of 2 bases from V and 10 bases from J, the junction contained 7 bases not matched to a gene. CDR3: CAWSRVSGGIQYF. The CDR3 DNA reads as TGTGCCTGGAGTCGGGTGTCGGGGGGGATTCAGTACTTC.

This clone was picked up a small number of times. Here the CDR3 DNA reads TGTGCCAGCAGGCAAGGACTAGCGGGGGTCTACGAGCAGTACGTC. It translates to CASRQGLAGVYEQYV. This chain connects TRBV6-5 to TRBJ2-7, with 13 bases matching TRBD2. V was pared by 6 bases and J by 3 bases, with 5 bases of the junction left unmatched. Germline CDR1 reads MNHEY; CDR2 reads SVGAGI. CDR3 length: 15 residues.

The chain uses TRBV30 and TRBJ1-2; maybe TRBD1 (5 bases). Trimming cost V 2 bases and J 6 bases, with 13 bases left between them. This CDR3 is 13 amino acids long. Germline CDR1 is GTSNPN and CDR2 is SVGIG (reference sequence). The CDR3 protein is CAWSIAGIDGYTF. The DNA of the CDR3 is TGTGCCTGGAGTATCGCAGGGATCGATGGCTACACCTTC.

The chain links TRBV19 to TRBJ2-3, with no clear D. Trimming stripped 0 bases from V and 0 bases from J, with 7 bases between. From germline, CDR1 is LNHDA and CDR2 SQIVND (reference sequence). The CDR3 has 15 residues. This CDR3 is CASSIDLISTDTQYF. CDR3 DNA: TGTGCCAGTAGTATAGATCTCATTAGCACAGATACGCAGTATTTT.

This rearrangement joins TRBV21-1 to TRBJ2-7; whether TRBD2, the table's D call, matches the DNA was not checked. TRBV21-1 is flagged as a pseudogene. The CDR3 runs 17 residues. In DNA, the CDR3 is TGTGCCAGCAGCAAAGGGAGCTCCGGGACTCGACCGTGTGAGCAGTACGTC. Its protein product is CASSKGSSGTRPCEQYV.

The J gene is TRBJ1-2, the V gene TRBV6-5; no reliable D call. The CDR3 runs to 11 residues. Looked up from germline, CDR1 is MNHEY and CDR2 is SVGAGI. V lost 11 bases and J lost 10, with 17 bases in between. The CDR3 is CACISGEIYTF. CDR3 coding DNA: TGTGCCTGCATAAGCGGGGAAATCTACACCTTC.

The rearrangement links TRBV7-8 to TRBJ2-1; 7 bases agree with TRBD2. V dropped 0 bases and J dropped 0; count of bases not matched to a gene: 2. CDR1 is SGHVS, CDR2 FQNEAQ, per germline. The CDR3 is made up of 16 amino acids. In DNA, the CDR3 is TGTGCCAGCAGCTTAGCCGGCGGGGGCTCCTACAATGAGCAGTTCTTC. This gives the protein CASSLAGGGSYNEQFF.

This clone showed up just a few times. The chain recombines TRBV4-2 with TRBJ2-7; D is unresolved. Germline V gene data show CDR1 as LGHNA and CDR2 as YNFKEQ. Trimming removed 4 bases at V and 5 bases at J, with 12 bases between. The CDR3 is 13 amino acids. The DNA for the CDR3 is TGTGCCAGCAGCCTTCTGCAGACGGACGAGCAGTACTTC. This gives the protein CASSLLQTDEQYF.

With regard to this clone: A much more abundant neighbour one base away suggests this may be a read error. The CDR3 region is CASSPLGGNTEAFF. CDR3 bases: TGTGCCAGCAGCCCCTTGGGGGGGAACACTGAAGCTTTCTTT. V is TRBV11-3 and J is TRBJ1-1; D might be TRBD1 (5 bases). The CDR3 extends over 14 amino acids. The V gene's germline CDR1 is SGHNT and CDR2 YENEEA. The V end lost 5 bases, the J end lost 1 base, and 11 bases lay between the germline ends.

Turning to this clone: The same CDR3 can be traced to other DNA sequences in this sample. Here the CDR3 DNA reads TGTGCCAGCAGTTATCCGGGACAGGGCGCAGATACGCAGTATTTT. It codes for CASSYPGQGADTQYF. The V call is TRBV6-6, the J call TRBJ2-3; 9 bases are a match to TRBD1. This CDR3 is built from 15 residues. The V segment lost 3 bases and the J segment 4 bases; nucleotides outside the gene matches: 5. Per germline, CDR1 MNHNY and CDR2 SVGAGI (reference sequence).

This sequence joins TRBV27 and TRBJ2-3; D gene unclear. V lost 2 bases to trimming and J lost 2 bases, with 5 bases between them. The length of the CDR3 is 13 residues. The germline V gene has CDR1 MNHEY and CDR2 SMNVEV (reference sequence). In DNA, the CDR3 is TGTGCCAGCAGTTTAATGGCCACAGATACGCAGTATTTT. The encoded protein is CASSLMATDTQYF.

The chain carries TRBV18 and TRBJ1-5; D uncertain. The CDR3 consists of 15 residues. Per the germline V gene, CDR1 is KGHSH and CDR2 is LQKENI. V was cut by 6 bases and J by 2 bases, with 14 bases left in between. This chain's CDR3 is CASSTGGSGNQPQHF. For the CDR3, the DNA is TGTGCCAGCTCCACGGGAGGCTCTGGCAATCAGCCCCAGCATTTT. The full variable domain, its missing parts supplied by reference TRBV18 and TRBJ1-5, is NAGVMQNPRHLVRRRGQEARLRCSPMKGHSHVYWYRQLPEEGLKFMVYLQKENIIDESGMPKERFSAEFPKEGPSILRIQQVVRGDSAAYFCASSTGGSGNQPQHFGDGTRLSIL.

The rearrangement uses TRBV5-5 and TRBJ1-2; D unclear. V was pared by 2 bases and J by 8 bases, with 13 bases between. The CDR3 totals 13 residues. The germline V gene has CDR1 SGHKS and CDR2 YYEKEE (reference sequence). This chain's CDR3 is CASSFSILGGYTF. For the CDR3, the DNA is TGTGCCAGCAGCTTCAGTATCCTGGGGGGCTACACCTTC.

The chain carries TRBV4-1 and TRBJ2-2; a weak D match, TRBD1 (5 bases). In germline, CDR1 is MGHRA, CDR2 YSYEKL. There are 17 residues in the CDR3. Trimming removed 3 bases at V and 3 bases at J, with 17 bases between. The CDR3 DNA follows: TGCGCCAGCAGCCAGCTAGATCTGGGGCTGCACACCGGGGAGCTGTTTTTT. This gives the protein CASSQLDLGLHTGELFF.

CDR3 protein: CASSANSNQPQHF. In DNA form, the CDR3 reads TGCGCCAGCAGTGCCAATAGCAATCAGCCCCAGCATTTT. This chain uses TRBV10-1 with TRBJ1-5; D is unclear. Between the trimmed V and J ends, which lost 4 bases and 0 bases, there was a span of 4 bases. Germline CDR1 WNHNN, CDR2 SYGVQD (reference sequence). The CDR3 is 13 residues long.

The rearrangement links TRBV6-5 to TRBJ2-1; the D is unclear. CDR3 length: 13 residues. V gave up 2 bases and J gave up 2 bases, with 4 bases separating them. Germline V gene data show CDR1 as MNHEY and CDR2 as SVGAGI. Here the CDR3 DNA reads TGTGCCAGCAGTTACAGCGCCTACAATGAGCAGTTCTTC. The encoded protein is CASSYSAYNEQFF.

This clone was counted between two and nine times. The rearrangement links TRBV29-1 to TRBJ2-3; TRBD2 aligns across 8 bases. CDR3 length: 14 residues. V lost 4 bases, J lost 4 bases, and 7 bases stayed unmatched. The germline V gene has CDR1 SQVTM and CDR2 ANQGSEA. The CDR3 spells CSVGQTSVADTQYF. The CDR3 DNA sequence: TGCAGCGTTGGACAGACTAGCGTCGCAGATACGCAGTATTTT.

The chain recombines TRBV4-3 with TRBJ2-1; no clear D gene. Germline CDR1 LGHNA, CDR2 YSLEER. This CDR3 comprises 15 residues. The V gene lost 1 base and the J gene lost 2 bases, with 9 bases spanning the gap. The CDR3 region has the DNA TGCGCCAGCAGCCAAGGCCAGCAGACCTACAATGAGCAGTTCTTC. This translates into CASSQGQQTYNEQFF.

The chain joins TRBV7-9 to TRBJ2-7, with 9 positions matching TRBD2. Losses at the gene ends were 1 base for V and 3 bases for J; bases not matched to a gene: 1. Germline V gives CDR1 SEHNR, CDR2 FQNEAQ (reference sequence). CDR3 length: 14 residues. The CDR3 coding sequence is TGTGCCAGCAGCTTAGGAGCGGGGGGCTACGAGCAGTACTTC. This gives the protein CASSLGAGGYEQYF.

This CDR3 is CASSQGRGEVQKLFF. CDR3 bases: TGTGCCAGCAGCCAAGGGCGAGGGGAGGTCCAAAAACTGTTTTTT. The chain combines TRBV14 with TRBJ1-4, with D perhaps matching TRBD1 (5 bases). The CDR3 loop spans 15 amino acids. Between the trimmed V and J ends, which lost 1 base and 9 bases, there was a span of 15 bases. Germline CDR1 reads SGHDN; CDR2 reads FVKESK.